Below, 23 T cell receptor beta chains from the same sample are listed, as sequenced in a study of T cell changes during pregnancy in multiple sclerosis. TCRdb's copy holds only in-frame clones and misses some; the assay was immunoSEQ multiplex PCR. This table holds just over 40,000 clones, about nine tenths found once. Sequenced here: CD4+ T cells from peripheral blood mononuclear cells, sampled in the first trimester of pregnancy. These receptors originate from a female donor with multiple sclerosis, enrolled in a pregnancy study.

V usage is TRBV7-2 and J usage is TRBJ2-3; 13 nucleotides agree with TRBD2. The J segment lost 1 base and the V segment lost 5 bases, leaving 6 bases of the junction unmatched. CDR1 is SGHTA and CDR2 is FQGNSA in the germline V gene. There are 17 residues in the CDR3. The CDR3 nucleotides read TGTGCCAGCAGCGGACCCGGACTAGCGGGGGGCACAGATACGCAGTATTTT. Protein sequence: CASSGPGLAGGTDTQYF.

This clone appeared once. The CDR3 is CASSANTDTQYF. In DNA, the CDR3 is TGCGCCAGCAGCGCTAACACAGATACGCAGTATTTT. This chain connects TRBV5-1 to TRBJ2-3, with D unclear. The CDR3 has 12 residues. Germline CDR1 is SGHRS and CDR2 is YFSETQ. The V gene lost 4 bases and the J gene lost 2 bases, with 5 bases spanning the gap.

The chain couples TRBV18 to TRBJ2-1; possibly TRBD1 for D (5 bases). The CDR3 runs to 14 residues. V was shortened by 1 base and J by 5 bases, with 9 bases between the two germline ends. Germline assignment: CDR1 KGHSH and CDR2 LQKENI. This chain's CDR3 is CASSPQGQHNEQFF. As DNA, the CDR3 is TGTGCCAGCTCACCACAAGGACAACACAATGAGCAGTTCTTC.

This chain joins TRBV29-1 and TRBJ2-1, with D perhaps TRBD1 (6 bases). The CDR3 runs to 12 residues. Trimming pared 3 bases from V and 7 bases from J, leaving 10 bases between. Germline V gene lookup returns CDR1 SQVTM and CDR2 ANQGSEA. CDR3 residues: CSVEVQGNEQFF. The CDR3 coding sequence is TGCAGCGTTGAGGTACAGGGAAATGAGCAGTTCTTC.

The J gene is TRBJ1-6, the V gene TRBV30; TRBD1 might be the D (6 bases). V shed 4 bases and J shed 1 base, with 8 bases lying between them. Germline V lookup: CDR1 GTSNPN, CDR2 SVGIG (reference sequence). The CDR3 contains 14 residues. CDR3 protein: CAWTRGSYNSPLHF. The CDR3 DNA follows: TGTGCCTGGACTAGGGGGTCCTATAATTCACCCCTCCACTTT.

This rearrangement joins TRBV7-9 to TRBJ1-1; the match to TRBD1 covers 7 bases. The CDR3 spans 15 residues. The trim removed 5 bases at V and 0 bases at J, leaving 6 bases unmatched. CDR1 is SEHNR, CDR2 FQNEAQ, per germline (reference sequence). CDR3 sequence: CASSALDRMNTEAFF. The CDR3 DNA is TGTGCCAGCAGCGCCCTGGACAGGATGAACACTGAAGCTTTCTTT.

The chain employs TRBV13 and TRBJ1-3; possibly TRBD1 for D (6 bases). This CDR3 has 15 amino acids. Trimming took off 5 bases at V and 0 bases at J, with 11 bases between the two ends. CDR1 PRHDT and CDR2 FYEKMQ come from the germline V gene (reference sequence). This chain's CDR3 is CASSTPQGSGNTIYF. The CDR3 DNA follows: TGTGCCAGCAGCACCCCACAGGGCTCTGGAAACACCATATATTTT.

J is TRBJ1-3 and V is TRBV7-2; the D is unclear. The CDR3 totals 14 residues. V gave up 6 bases and J gave up 0 bases, with 9 bases separating them. Germline lookup yields CDR1 SGHTA and CDR2 FQGNSA. CDR3 in DNA: TGTGCCAGCAGGTGGGCTTCCTCTGGAAACACCATATATTTT. Its translation: CASRWASSGNTIYF.

The V gene is TRBV27, the J gene TRBJ2-3, with D maybe TRBD1 (7 bases). The CDR3 runs 16 residues. Deletions cut 5 bases from V and 3 bases from J, with 18 bases between. Germline assignment: CDR1 MNHEY and CDR2 SMNVEV (reference sequence). In DNA, the CDR3 is TGTGCCAGCAGTCCCGACACGACAGGGAGGACAGATACGCAGTATTTT. This gives the protein CASSPDTTGRTDTQYF.

The V gene is TRBV5-6, the J gene TRBJ2-1; 8 bases are shared with TRBD2. The CDR3 contains 17 residues. From germline, CDR1 is SGHDT and CDR2 YYEEEE. The J segment lost 0 bases and the V segment lost 3 bases, leaving 8 bases of the junction unmatched. The CDR3 loop is CASSYKRTSGSYNEQFF. The CDR3 nucleotides read TGTGCCAGCAGCTATAAACGCACTAGCGGCTCCTACAATGAGCAGTTCTTC.

A single count supports this clone. This chain connects TRBV5-5 to TRBJ2-7; 9 bases match TRBD1. V shed 4 bases and J 1 base; nucleotides not matched to a gene: 6. This CDR3 comprises 15 residues. Germline CDR1 and CDR2: SGHKS and YYEKEE (reference sequence). This chain's CDR3 is CASSPVGQGSYEQYF. CDR3 nucleotides: TGTGCCAGCAGCCCGGTCGGACAGGGGTCCTACGAGCAGTACTTC.

The chain recombines TRBV11-2 with TRBJ2-7; 9 bases match TRBD1. The CDR3 totals 14 residues. V lost 5 bases, J lost 3 bases, and 5 bases stayed unmatched. CDR1 and CDR2 (germline): SGHAT, FQNNGV. The CDR3 loop reads CASSLRDRVYEQYF. The CDR3, as DNA: TGTGCCAGCAGCCTAAGGGACAGGGTCTACGAGCAGTACTTC. The full variable domain, with the rest looked up from reference TRBV11-2 and TRBJ2-7, is EAGVAQSPRYKIIEKRQSVAFWCNPISGHATLYWYQQILGQGPKLLIQFQNNGVVDDSQLPKDRFSAERLKGVDSTLKIQPAKLEDSAVYLCASSLRDRVYEQYFGPGTRLTVT.

The rearrangement joins TRBV5-5 to TRBJ1-3, with D hard to call. This CDR3 has 17 amino acids. Germline loops: CDR1 SGHKS, CDR2 YYEKEE (reference sequence). Trimming took off 4 bases at V and 0 bases at J, with 17 bases between the two ends. CDR3 sequence reads: CASSPTGDGSSGNTIYF. CDR3 sequence (DNA): TGTGCCAGCAGCCCCACCGGGGATGGTTCCTCTGGAAACACCATATATTTT.

The genes are TRBV30 and TRBJ1-5; weak D call: TRBD1 (5 bases). This CDR3 contains 14 residues. Per the germline V gene, CDR1 is GTSNPN and CDR2 is SVGIG (reference sequence). The V and J ends lost 2 bases and 5 bases respectively, with 13 bases between them. The CDR3 spells CAWSPGGDHQPQHF. For the CDR3, the DNA is TGTGCCTGGAGTCCGGGGGGAGATCATCAGCCCCAGCATTTT.

This clone appeared once. The chain carries TRBV30 and TRBJ2-7; maybe TRBD1 (5 bases). The CDR3 is made up of 17 amino acids. V lost 0 bases and J lost 5, with 23 bases in between. Germline V lookup: CDR1 GTSNPN, CDR2 SVGIG (reference sequence). The CDR3 here is CAWSVGWKTEAAHEQYF. For the CDR3, the DNA is TGTGCCTGGAGTGTAGGATGGAAGACAGAGGCGGCTCACGAGCAGTACTTC.

This clone was seen a few times. The chain is built from TRBV19 and TRBJ2-1; D might be TRBD2 (6 bases). In germline, CDR1 is LNHDA, CDR2 SQIVND (reference sequence). The ends were cut back, 9 bases at V and 5 bases at J, with 20 bases in the middle. The CDR3 runs to 15 residues. The CDR3 loop is CASLPRSGAHNEQFF. In nucleotides, the CDR3 is TGTGCCAGCCTCCCGAGGTCGGGAGCCCACAATGAGCAGTTCTTC. Together with reference TRBV19 and TRBJ2-1, the CDR3 gives the full variable domain: DGGITQSPKYLFRKEGQNVTLSCEQNLNHDAMYWYRQDPGQGLRLIYYSQIVNDFQKGDIAEGYSVSREKKESFPLTVTSAQKNPTAFYLCASLPRSGAHNEQFFGPGTRLTVL.

This clone has a handful of counts. The J gene is TRBJ2-1, the V gene TRBV30; the D gene is possibly TRBD2 (6 bases). The CDR3 has 12 residues. V was shortened by 0 bases and J by 14 bases, with 14 bases between the two germline ends. Germline CDR1 GTSNPN, CDR2 SVGIG (reference sequence). The CDR3 loop is CAWSVRPRREFF. The CDR3 coding sequence is TGTGCCTGGAGTGTACGACCGAGGAGGGAGTTCTTC.

The V call is TRBV2, the J call TRBJ2-5; the match to TRBD2 covers 16 bases. Germline CDR1 and CDR2: SNHLY and FYNNEI. The V and J ends lost 6 bases and 5 bases, in that order; junction bases with no gene match: 3. The CDR3 sequence is 15 residues long. The CDR3 DNA follows: TGTGCCAGCAGAGGGACTAGCGGGGGGGCCGAGACCCAGTACTTC. Translation gives CASRGTSGGAETQYF.

This chain links TRBV12-5 with TRBJ1-3; D remains ambiguous. The V gene's germline CDR1 is LGHNT and CDR2 FRNRAP. The CDR3 extends over 14 amino acids. The V and J ends lost 2 bases and 0 bases respectively, with 5 bases between them. CDR3 residues: CASGLSSSGNTIYF. CDR3 sequence (DNA): TGTGCTAGTGGTTTGTCTTCCTCTGGAAACACCATATATTTT.

V usage is TRBV5-1 and J usage is TRBJ2-5; D may be TRBD1 (5 bases). The CDR3 covers 14 residues. With 6 bases removed from V and 0 bases from J, the gap between germline ends came to 12 bases. CDR1 is SGHRS and CDR2 is YFSETQ in the germline V gene. CDR3 loop: CASNPTANQETQYF. In DNA, the CDR3 is TGCGCCAGCAACCCGACAGCGAACCAAGAGACCCAGTACTTC. Filled out from reference TRBV5-1 and TRBJ2-5, the complete variable domain reads KAGVTQTPRYLIKTRGQQVTLSCSPISGHRSVSWYQQTPGQGLQFLFEYFSETQRNKGNFPGRFSGRQFSNSRSEMNVSTLELGDSALYLCASNPTANQETQYFGPGTRLLVL.

The chain combines TRBV5-1 with TRBJ1-5; D might be TRBD1 (6 bases). V gave up 0 bases and J gave up 0 bases, with 10 bases separating them. This CDR3 spans 16 amino acids. Germline-derived CDR1 and CDR2 are SGHRS and YFSETQ. The CDR3 sequence: CASSLGEGDSNQPQHF. The DNA of the CDR3 is TGCGCCAGCAGCTTGGGGGAGGGGGATAGCAATCAGCCCCAGCATTTT. Filled out from reference TRBV5-1 and TRBJ1-5, the complete variable domain reads KAGVTQTPRYLIKTRGQQVTLSCSPISGHRSVSWYQQTPGQGLQFLFEYFSETQRNKGNFPGRFSGRQFSNSRSEMNVSTLELGDSALYLCASSLGEGDSNQPQHFGDGTRLSIL.

The CDR3 DNA follows: TGTGCCTGGAGCGTCAGGGGCGCAGATACGCAGTATTTT. Protein product: CAWSVRGADTQYF. V is TRBV30 and J is TRBJ2-3; the D gene is possibly TRBD1 (6 bases). The CDR3 loop spans 13 amino acids. Germline V gene sequence: CDR1 GTSNPN, CDR2 SVGIG (reference sequence). Between the trimmed V and J ends, which lost 3 bases and 4 bases, there was a span of 11 bases.

V is TRBV30 and J is TRBJ1-1; D is unresolved. Trimming stripped 3 bases from V and 5 bases from J, with 13 bases between. The CDR3 is 13 residues long. Germline-derived CDR1 and CDR2 are GTSNPN and SVGIG (reference sequence). Here the CDR3 reads CAWSGEKLTEAFF. The CDR3 DNA reads as TGTGCCTGGAGCGGGGAAAAGTTGACTGAAGCTTTCTTT.